The 10 T cell receptor beta chains given below trace back to one sample, sequenced in a study of cytomegalovirus exposure and HLA in healthy donors. PCR amplification relied on 60 Vbeta primers (plus 13 Jbeta primers). The repertoire was sequenced with immunoSEQ multiplex PCR; TCRdb's copy has only in-frame clones and lacks some. The sample has 120,000 or so clones, roughly 82% seen once. Sequencing was carried out using PBMCs. The receptors here all came from a man between 18 and 35 years old in good health and CMV-seropositive.

This sequence joins TRBV9 and TRBJ2-5; no firm D call. Trimming took 2 bases from V and 5 from J, leaving 7 bases between them. Per germline, CDR1 SGDLS and CDR2 YYNGEE. The CDR3 has 12 residues. This chain's CDR3 is CASSVLGETQYF. As DNA, the CDR3 is TGTGCCAGCAGCGTCCTGGGCGAGACCCAGTACTTC.

The gene calls are TRBV6-5 and TRBJ2-1; 8 bases line up with TRBD2. Germline assignment: CDR1 MNHEY and CDR2 SVGAGI. The CDR3 extends over 15 amino acids. Losses at the gene ends were 0 bases for V and 6 bases for J; bases not matched to a gene: 4. CDR3 sequence: CASSYSTGGINEQFF. The CDR3 bases are TGTGCCAGCAGTTACTCGACGGGGGGGATCAATGAGCAGTTCTTC.

The chain uses TRBV28 and TRBJ1-3; D is ambiguous. Trimming left V 4 bases short and J 1 base short, with 11 bases between. The length of the CDR3 is 15 residues. CDR1 is MDHEN and CDR2 is SYDVKM in the germline V gene. The CDR3 DNA sequence: TGTGCCAGCAGTTCTGACGGGTTTTCTGGAAACACCATATATTTT. Residues: CASSSDGFSGNTIYF.

The J gene is TRBJ1-4, the V gene TRBV10-1; 7 positions match TRBD1. V lost 6 bases to trimming and J lost 8 bases; unmatched junction nucleotides: 12. The germline gives CDR1 WNHNN, CDR2 SYGVQD (reference sequence). CDR3 length equals 15 residues. The DNA of the CDR3 is TGCGCCAGCAGCCCAGACCGGACAGGAGGAGAAAAACTGTTTTTT. This encodes CASSPDRTGGEKLFF.

CDR3 amino acids: CASSSRQFDRAVGQPQHF. CDR3 DNA sequence: TGTGCCAGCAGCTCCCGACAATTCGACAGAGCAGTCGGTCAGCCCCAGCATTTT. The chain employs TRBV7-2 and TRBJ1-5; the D gene is possibly TRBD1 (5 bases). Germline loops: CDR1 SGHTA, CDR2 FQGNSA. The CDR3 contains 18 residues. V was shortened by 4 bases and J by 6 bases, with 25 bases between the two germline ends.

The chain has TRBV7-9 and TRBJ2-1, with 10 bases matching TRBD2. Germline lookup yields CDR1 SEHNR and CDR2 FQNEAQ (reference sequence). Germline trimming cut 5 bases from V and 8 bases from J; bases unmatched to any gene: 9. The length of the CDR3 is 15 residues. CDR3 nucleotides: TGTGCCAGCAGCCGACCTAGCGGGAGTATCCATGAGCAGTTCTTC. Protein sequence: CASSRPSGSIHEQFF.

The J gene is TRBJ2-7, the V gene TRBV2, with 10 bases fitting TRBD2. V lost 5 bases to trimming and J lost 3 bases; unmatched junction nucleotides: 19. Germline assignment: CDR1 SNHLY and CDR2 FYNNEI. This CDR3 spans 19 amino acids. The CDR3 spells CASSITGTGLADILYEQYF. In DNA form, the CDR3 reads TGTGCCAGCAGTATAACGGGCACCGGACTAGCGGATATTCTCTACGAGCAGTACTTC.

The V and J genes are TRBV27 and TRBJ1-2; tentative D call: TRBD1 (5 bases). Between the trimmed V and J ends, which lost 5 bases and 8 bases, there was a span of 21 bases. Germline-derived CDR1 and CDR2 are MNHEY and SMNVEV (reference sequence). The CDR3 is 15 amino acids. As DNA, the CDR3 is TGTGCCAGCAGTACCTTCCCCCAGGGAGGGAGCGGCTACACCTTC. Its translation is CASSTFPQGGSGYTF.

The chain recombines TRBV27 with TRBJ1-5, with D perhaps TRBD1 (5 bases). Trimming removed 2 bases from V and 2 bases from J, with 10 bases in between. CDR3 length: 15 amino acids. The germline gives CDR1 MNHEY, CDR2 SMNVEV (reference sequence). The CDR3 region has the DNA TGTGCCAGCAGTTTAGGGGGAGGTGGCAATCAGCCCCAGCATTTT. Translating it yields CASSLGGGGNQPQHF.

The CDR3 DNA is TGTGCCAGTAGTAGCGAGAAACCCTATGGCTACACCTTC. Translation gives CASSSEKPYGYTF. J is TRBJ1-2 and V is TRBV19; D not certain. CDR3 size: 13 residues. Trimming took off 4 bases at V and 4 bases at J, with 10 bases between the two ends. Germline values: CDR1 LNHDA, CDR2 SQIVND (reference sequence).